A selection of T cell receptor beta chains follows, all from one sample in a study of blood T cell repertoires in COVID-19. The repertoire was sequenced with immunoSEQ multiplex PCR; TCRdb's copy has only in-frame clones and lacks some. The sample has approximately 140,000 clones, more than 75% seen once. Sequenced: PBMCs or T cells enriched from blood (not recorded which). The receptors were sampled from a woman younger than 45 with acute COVID-19. Both conserved end residues are part of each CDR3. A D gene is named only where the DNA matches it firmly. The size of a clone is reported for some rows only, either as once, few or many, or as a class for expanded clones.

D gene: TRBD1; clone size: .; V gene: TRBV4-3; J gene: TRBJ2-3; CDR3 DNA: TGCGCCAGCAGCCAAGGCCTGACAGGGGCAGATACGCAGTATTTT; CDR3 protein: CASSQGLTGADTQYF
D gene: TRBD1; clone size: .; V gene: TRBV4-3; J gene: TRBJ2-7; CDR3 DNA: TGCGCCAGCAGCCAAGACAGGGGGAACTCCTACGAGCAGTACTTC; CDR3 protein: CASSQDRGNSYEQYF
D gene: .; clone size: few; V gene: TRBV30; J gene: TRBJ1-5; CDR3 DNA: TGTGCCTGGAGTGGAACTAGGGATTCTCAGCCCCAGCATTTT; CDR3 protein: CAWSGTRDSQPQHF
D gene: TRBD1; clone size: few; V gene: TRBV5-6; J gene: TRBJ1-2; CDR3 DNA: TGTGCCAGCAGCTCAGGGACAGGCTACACTAACTATGGCTACACCTTC; CDR3 protein: CASSSGTGYTNYGYTF
D gene: .; clone size: .; V gene: TRBV19; J gene: TRBJ1-4; CDR3 DNA: TGTGCCAGTAGTACGACAGGAGGAGGTGAAAAACTGTTTTTT; CDR3 protein: CASSTTGGGEKLFF
D gene: TRBD2; clone size: .; V gene: TRBV10-3; J gene: TRBJ2-2; CDR3 DNA: TGTGCCATCACCGGGACTAGCGGGGGTGCTGGCGGGGAGCTGTTTTTT; CDR3 protein: CAITGTSGGAGGELFF
D gene: .; clone size: few; V gene: TRBV19; J gene: TRBJ1-2; CDR3 DNA: TGTGCCAGTAGTATATCCCTGGACCCGCGGGGAGGCTACACCTTC; CDR3 protein: CASSISLDPRGGYTF
D gene: TRBD1; clone size: .; V gene: TRBV6-2/TRBV6-3; J gene: TRBJ1-2; CDR3 DNA: TGTGCCAGCAGTTGGGACAGGCGCTATGGCTACACCTTC; CDR3 protein: CASSWDRRYGYTF
D gene: .; clone size: .; V gene: TRBV10-2; J gene: TRBJ2-1; CDR3 DNA: TGCGCCAGCAGTGAGTCGTTAGCCCATGAGCAGTTCTTC; CDR3 protein: CASSESLAHEQFF
D gene: .; clone size: .; V gene: TRBV28; J gene: TRBJ1-1; CDR3 DNA: TGTGCCAGCAGTTTCCCCCGTATAGGGGCCACTGAAGCTTTCTTT; CDR3 protein: CASSFPRIGATEAFF
D gene: .; clone size: .; V gene: TRBV28; J gene: TRBJ2-7; CDR3 DNA: TGTGCCAGCAGATTGGACAGATACTACGAGCAGTACTTC; CDR3 protein: CASRLDRYYEQYF
D gene: TRBD2; clone size: .; V gene: TRBV27; J gene: TRBJ2-1; CDR3 DNA: TGTGCCAGCAGCCCCGGGACTAGCGGGAACAGAGAGCAGTTCTTC; CDR3 protein: CASSPGTSGNREQFF
D gene: .; clone size: .; V gene: TRBV18; J gene: TRBJ2-7; CDR3 DNA: TGTGCCAGCTCACCCCCCAACTACGAGCAGTACTTC; CDR3 protein: CASSPPNYEQYF
D gene: .; clone size: once; V gene: TRBV15; J gene: TRBJ1-4; CDR3 DNA: TGTGCCACCAGCACGGAACAGGGAACAACTAATGAAAAACTGTTTTTT; CDR3 protein: CATSTEQGTTNEKLFF
D gene: TRBD2; clone size: .; V gene: TRBV10-1; J gene: TRBJ2-1; CDR3 DNA: TGCGCCAGCACAGGAGGACTAGCGGGAGGCTGTGCCCACAATGAGCAGTTCTTC; CDR3 protein: CASTGGLAGGCAHNEQFF
D gene: TRBD1; clone size: .; V gene: TRBV7-2; J gene: TRBJ2-4; CDR3 DNA: TGTGCCAGCAGCTTCCACCCCCCCGGGCAGGGGGAAAACATTCAGTACTTC; CDR3 protein: CASSFHPPGQGENIQYF
D gene: TRBD1; clone size: .; V gene: TRBV28; J gene: TRBJ1-1; CDR3 DNA: TGTGCCAGCAGCTCGGACAGGGGGGACACTGAAGCTTTCTTT; CDR3 protein: CASSSDRGDTEAFF
D gene: TRBD2; clone size: once; V gene: TRBV19; J gene: TRBJ2-3; CDR3 DNA: TGTGCCAGTAGTATTGGGGGGGGGACAGATACGCAGTATTTT; CDR3 protein: CASSIGGGTDTQYF
D gene: TRBD1; clone size: .; V gene: TRBV5-1; J gene: TRBJ1-1; CDR3 DNA: TGCGCCAGCAGCTCCGGGACAGGGGACACTGAAGCTTTCTTT; CDR3 protein: CASSSGTGDTEAFF
D gene: TRBD1; clone size: .; V gene: TRBV19; J gene: TRBJ1-6; CDR3 DNA: TGTGCCAGTACCGCCGGACAGGGAAATTCACCCCTCCACTTT; CDR3 protein: CASTAGQGNSPLHF
D gene: TRBD1; clone size: .; V gene: TRBV13; J gene: TRBJ1-2; CDR3 DNA: TGTGCCAGCAGCTTAGTTTCAGGGGGCGGCTATGGCTACACCTTC; CDR3 protein: CASSLVSGGGYGYTF
D gene: .; clone size: .; V gene: TRBV13; J gene: TRBJ1-2; CDR3 DNA: TGTGCCAGCAGCCCGCTTAAGGCAGGGGACTATGGCTACACCTTC; CDR3 protein: CASSPLKAGDYGYTF
D gene: .; clone size: .; V gene: TRBV27; J gene: TRBJ2-3; CDR3 DNA: TGTGCCAGCAGTTTATCCCCAGGCCCCCCACTGGATACGCAGTATTTT; CDR3 protein: CASSLSPGPPLDTQYF
D gene: .; clone size: .; V gene: TRBV28; J gene: TRBJ2-3; CDR3 DNA: TGTGCCAGCAGTTTCCCTCGGGGGACTAGCACAGATACGCAGTATTTT; CDR3 protein: CASSFPRGTSTDTQYF
D gene: TRBD1; clone size: .; V gene: TRBV6-5; J gene: TRBJ1-1; CDR3 DNA: TGTGCCAGCAGTTCCCGACAGGGCTTAGACACTGAAGCTTTCTTT; CDR3 protein: CASSSRQGLDTEAFF
D gene: .; clone size: .; V gene: TRBV7-8; J gene: TRBJ1-1; CDR3 DNA: TGTGCCAGCACTAAACCACCCGGGGGGGTTAACACTGAAGCTTTCTTT; CDR3 protein: CASTKPPGGVNTEAFF
D gene: TRBD2; clone size: .; V gene: TRBV5-1; J gene: TRBJ2-1; CDR3 DNA: TGCGCCAGCAGCGCGGGACTAGCGGGGTACAATGAGCAGTTCTTC; CDR3 protein: CASSAGLAGYNEQFF
D gene: .; clone size: .; V gene: TRBV30; J gene: TRBJ2-5; CDR3 DNA: TGTGCCTGGGGGGAACAGGCCCAAGAGACCCAGTACTTC; CDR3 protein: CAWGEQAQETQYF
D gene: .; clone size: .; V gene: TRBV6-5; J gene: TRBJ2-7; CDR3 DNA: TGTGCCAGCACCGGAGGGAACTCCTACGAGCAGTACTTC; CDR3 protein: CASTGGNSYEQYF
D gene: TRBD1; clone size: .; V gene: TRBV4-1; J gene: TRBJ2-4; CDR3 DNA: TGCGCCAGCAGCCTCCAGACGACAGGGACAACCCCCCTCGGGGACATTCAGTACTTC; CDR3 protein: CASSLQTTGTTPLGDIQYF
D gene: TRBD1; clone size: .; V gene: TRBV27; J gene: TRBJ2-3; CDR3 DNA: TGTGCCAGCAGCGACAGGGGTATAGCAGATACGCAGTATTTT; CDR3 protein: CASSDRGIADTQYF
D gene: TRBD2; clone size: once; V gene: TRBV24-1; J gene: TRBJ2-3; CDR3 DNA: TGTGCCACCAGTGACCGACAAGATAGCGGGAGGTATGGAGATACGCAGTATTTT; CDR3 protein: CATSDRQDSGRYGDTQYF
D gene: TRBD2; clone size: few; V gene: TRBV4-3; J gene: TRBJ2-2; CDR3 DNA: TGCGCCAGCAGCCAAGATCTTGGGCGGGAGTTCGGGGAGCTGTTTTTT; CDR3 protein: CASSQDLGREFGELFF
D gene: .; clone size: .; V gene: TRBV18; J gene: TRBJ2-1; CDR3 DNA: TGTGCCAGCTCACCACCTGCAGGGGGGAATGAGCAGTTCTTC; CDR3 protein: CASSPPAGGNEQFF
D gene: .; clone size: .; V gene: TRBV5-1; J gene: TRBJ2-7; CDR3 DNA: TGCGCCAGCAGCTCTCGCGGGGTCGGCTCCTACGAGCAGTACTTC; CDR3 protein: CASSSRGVGSYEQYF
D gene: .; clone size: once; V gene: TRBV4-3; J gene: TRBJ2-1; CDR3 DNA: TGCGCCAGCAGCCAAGTAGGTGGGGCGTACAATGAGCAGTTCTTC; CDR3 protein: CASSQVGGAYNEQFF
D gene: .; clone size: .; V gene: TRBV4-2; J gene: TRBJ1-2; CDR3 DNA: TGTGCCAGCAGCCAAGAAGTAGCGATTAACTATGGCTACACCTTC; CDR3 protein: CASSQEVAINYGYTF
D gene: .; clone size: .; V gene: TRBV18; J gene: TRBJ1-5; CDR3 DNA: TGTGCCAGCTCACCACCACCAGGGTACGGCCAGCCCCAGCATTTT; CDR3 protein: CASSPPPGYGQPQHF
D gene: .; clone size: .; V gene: TRBV29-1; J gene: TRBJ2-7; CDR3 DNA: TGCAGCGTTGCTAACAGGGTAGAAAGCGAGCAGTACTTC; CDR3 protein: CSVANRVESEQYF
D gene: .; clone size: .; V gene: TRBV12-3/TRBV12-4; J gene: TRBJ2-7; CDR3 DNA: TGTGCCAGCAGGCGCGGGACAGTCTACGAGCAGTACTTC; CDR3 protein: CASRRGTVYEQYF
D gene: TRBD2; clone size: .; V gene: TRBV11-2; J gene: TRBJ2-3; CDR3 DNA: TGTGCCAGCAGACCAACTAGCGCTACAGATACGCAGTATTTT; CDR3 protein: CASRPTSATDTQYF
D gene: TRBD2; clone size: .; V gene: TRBV29-1; J gene: TRBJ2-5; CDR3 DNA: TGCAGCGTTCTAGCGGGAGGGGGCGAGACCCAGTACTTC; CDR3 protein: CSVLAGGGETQYF
D gene: TRBD2; clone size: .; V gene: TRBV28; J gene: TRBJ2-1; CDR3 DNA: TGTGCCAGCAGTCGGGAGGGCCGCAATGAGCAGTTCTTC; CDR3 protein: CASSREGRNEQFF
D gene: .; clone size: .; V gene: TRBV6-5; J gene: TRBJ1-6; CDR3 DNA: TGTGCCAGCCGTCGGACCGGGACACCCCTCCACTTT; CDR3 protein: CASRRTGTPLHF
D gene: .; clone size: .; V gene: TRBV2; J gene: TRBJ1-5; CDR3 DNA: TGTGCCAGCACTTTAACGGAGGGGACTAGCAATCAGCCCCAGCATTTT; CDR3 protein: CASTLTEGTSNQPQHF
D gene: TRBD1; clone size: .; V gene: TRBV27; J gene: TRBJ1-4; CDR3 DNA: TGTGCCAGCAGTACTTGGACAGGTGGAAATGAAAAACTGTTTTTT; CDR3 protein: CASSTWTGGNEKLFF
D gene: .; clone size: .; V gene: TRBV7-2; J gene: TRBJ1-4; CDR3 DNA: TGTGCCAGCCGAGAACAGATTAATGAAAAACTGTTTTTT; CDR3 protein: CASREQINEKLFF
D gene: .; clone size: .; V gene: TRBV12-3/TRBV12-4; J gene: TRBJ1-4; CDR3 DNA: TGTGCCAGCAGCTACCGTGAAAAACTGTTTTTT; CDR3 protein: CASSYREKLFF
D gene: .; clone size: .; V gene: TRBV19; J gene: TRBJ2-7; CDR3 DNA: TGTGCCAGTAGTATAGTTCCCGGGAACCCCTACGAGCAGTACTTC; CDR3 protein: CASSIVPGNPYEQYF
D gene: .; clone size: .; V gene: TRBV19; J gene: TRBJ2-1; CDR3 DNA: TGTGCCAGTAGTATAGGGACTGGAGTTAATGAGCAGTTCTTC; CDR3 protein: CASSIGTGVNEQFF
D gene: .; clone size: .; V gene: TRBV7-3; J gene: TRBJ1-2; CDR3 DNA: TGTGCCAGCAGCTTAAGGGCAGGACTGTTTAATGGCTACACCTTC; CDR3 protein: CASSLRAGLFNGYTF
D gene: .; clone size: .; V gene: TRBV9; J gene: TRBJ1-2; CDR3 DNA: TGTGCCAGCAGCGCGGGGGAGGTCCGTAACTATGGCTACACCTTC; CDR3 protein: CASSAGEVRNYGYTF
D gene: TRBD1; clone size: .; V gene: TRBV2; J gene: TRBJ1-3; CDR3 DNA: TGTGCCAGCAGTGCTTCACAGGGGAAGGGAAACACCATATATTTT; CDR3 protein: CASSASQGKGNTIYF
D gene: .; clone size: .; V gene: TRBV5-1; J gene: TRBJ1-1; CDR3 DNA: TGCGCCAGCAGAGAACAGGGCGGGGGCACTGAAGCTTTCTTT; CDR3 protein: CASREQGGGTEAFF
D gene: TRBD1; clone size: .; V gene: TRBV27; J gene: TRBJ2-7; CDR3 DNA: TGTGCCCCCAGGGGGCGTCCTACCTACGAGCAGTACTTC; CDR3 protein: CAPRGRPTYEQYF